Below are 15 T cell receptor beta chains sequenced from a single sample in a study of early T cells in non-severe SARS-CoV-2 infection (dated by TCRdb to the early 2020s). Library prep was done by 5' RACE. Sequencing was carried out with a NextSeq 500. The public reads were reprocessed in TCRdb via fastp at Q25 and MiXCR, keeping in-frame beta chains. Entries that share a CDR3 protein sequence are merged under the most common genes and DNA. The sample yields approximately 71,000 distinct CDR3 sequences; more than 9% were counted once. Of the sample, under 2% is held by the ten largest clones. Material for sequencing was whole blood. The origin of the receptors is an adult who was a healthcare worker with PCR-confirmed SARS-CoV-2 infection or an uninfected control (not recorded which).

This clonotype was observed a few times. The chain carries TRBV2 and TRBJ2-2, with D perhaps matching TRBD1 (7 bases). This CDR3 region has 16 residues. Germline-derived CDR1 and CDR2 are SNHLY and FYNNEI. Trimming removed 3 bases at V and 6 bases at J, with 17 bases between. The CDR3 DNA reads TGTGCCAGCAGTGAGGAGGGGGCGGCTCGCGCCGGGGAGCTGTTTTTT. Its translation is CASSEEGAARAGELFF.

This sequence joins TRBV19 and TRBJ2-4, with 7 nucleotides matching TRBD1. V shed 5 bases, J shed 5 bases, and the junction held 9 bases outside the gene matches. Germline V lookup: CDR1 LNHDA, CDR2 SQIVND (reference sequence). The CDR3 extends over 15 amino acids. The CDR3 loop reads CASSVNDREQNIQYF. CDR3 bases: TGTGCCAGTAGTGTGAATGACAGGGAACAAAACATTCAGTACTTC.

The V call is TRBV9, the J call TRBJ2-7, with 9 bases lining up with TRBD2. CDR1 is SGDLS and CDR2 is YYNGEE in the germline V gene. The CDR3 consists of 15 residues. J lost 3 bases, V lost 5 bases, and 9 bases had no gene match. In DNA, the CDR3 is TGTGCCAGCAGTCCTAGCGGGGACCTTCTCTACGAGCAGTACTTC. This translates into CASSPSGDLLYEQYF.

In this sample, this clonotype turned up many times. V and J are TRBV6-2 or TRBV6-3 and TRBJ1-1; D is unclear. CDR1 and CDR2 from the germline V gene are MNHEY and SVGEGT. The V end was cut by 6 bases, the J end by 1 base, with 6 bases between. The CDR3 is 12 residues long. The CDR3 is CASRIPNTEAFF. CDR3 sequence (DNA): TGTGCCAGCAGGATACCGAACACTGAAGCTTTCTTT.

This sequence joins TRBV30 and TRBJ1-4, with TRBD1 as a possible D gene (5 bases). Deletions cut 4 bases from V and 1 base from J, with 7 bases between. This CDR3 is 13 amino acids long. Germline V lookup: CDR1 GTSNPN, CDR2 SVGIG (reference sequence). CDR3 in amino acids: CAWTGRTNEKLFF. For the CDR3, the DNA is TGTGCCTGGACGGGGCGAACTAATGAAAAACTGTTTTTT.

Ten or more counts support this clonotype. CDR3 in amino acids: CASSQSSGQQAKNIQYF. The DNA for the CDR3 is TGCGCCAGCAGCCAATCTTCGGGACAGCAAGCCAAAAACATTCAGTACTTC. V is TRBV4-1 and J is TRBJ2-4, with TRBD1 matching over 7 bases. Losses at the gene ends were 2 bases for V and 0 bases for J; bases not matched to a gene: 7. The V gene's germline CDR1 is MGHRA and CDR2 YSYEKL. There are 17 residues in the CDR3.

This clonotype occurred a few times. The rearrangement uses TRBV12-3 or TRBV12-4 and TRBJ1-5; D is possibly TRBD1 (5 bases). The CDR3 is made up of 15 amino acids. With 6 bases removed from V and 4 bases from J, the gap between germline ends came to 16 bases. The CDR3, as DNA: TGTGCCAGCAGCCCTGGGTGGGGGAATAATCAGCCCCAGCATTTT. Encoded protein: CASSPGWGNNQPQHF.

This clonotype was observed at least ten times. The genes are TRBV6-2 or TRBV6-3 and TRBJ1-1; D remains ambiguous. CDR1 and CDR2 from the germline V gene are MNHEY and SVGEGT. With 5 bases removed from V and 4 bases from J, the gap between germline ends came to 8 bases. CDR3 length: 12 amino acids. CDR3 nucleotide sequence: TGTGCCAGCAGTAATAGAGTCACTGAAGCTTTCTTT. Its translation is CASSNRVTEAFF.

The V gene is TRBV6-5, the J gene TRBJ2-7; D remains ambiguous. Germline loops: CDR1 MNHEY, CDR2 SVGAGI. The CDR3 has 13 amino acids. V was clipped by 4 bases and J by 3 bases, with 10 bases between them. The CDR3 DNA follows: TGTGCCAGCAGTTCCGGGCGCAACTACGAGCAGTACTTC. It specifies CASSSGRNYEQYF.

This clonotype was detected many times. The chain has TRBV2 and TRBJ1-2; no definite D call. The CDR3 consists of 12 residues. Germline V gene data show CDR1 as SNHLY and CDR2 as FYNNEI. V dropped 7 bases and J dropped 3 bases, with 9 bases sitting between them. The CDR3 coding sequence is TGTGCCAGCACCGAATGGGACTATGGCTACACCTTC. Translation gives CASTEWDYGYTF.

This clonotype was seen many times. The genes are TRBV2 and TRBJ1-6, with 9 bases lining up with TRBD1. Germline loops: CDR1 SNHLY, CDR2 FYNNEI. The J segment lost 9 bases and the V segment lost 6 bases, leaving 6 bases of the junction unmatched. CDR3 length: 14 residues. CDR3 sequence: CASRGQGIGSPLHF. The CDR3, as DNA: TGTGCCAGCAGAGGACAGGGGATTGGTTCACCCCTCCACTTT.

The J gene is TRBJ2-1, the V gene TRBV19, with D perhaps matching TRBD2 (7 bases). The CDR3 contains 13 residues. The V gene lost 4 bases and the J gene lost 8 bases, with 12 bases spanning the gap. Germline-derived CDR1 and CDR2 are LNHDA and SQIVND (reference sequence). In DNA form, the CDR3 reads TGTGCCAGTAGTAGACGGGGGGCCTATGAGCAGTTCTTC. The encoded protein is CASSRRGAYEQFF.

CDR3 residues: CASSLYGTGTGELFF. For the CDR3, the DNA is TGTGCCAGCAGTTTATATGGGACAGGGACCGGGGAGCTGTTTTTT. The chain is built from TRBV28 and TRBJ2-2; TRBD1 matches at 9 bases. Germline V gene sequence: CDR1 MDHEN, CDR2 SYDVKM. Trimming at V came to 1 base and at J to 5 bases, leaving 2 bases not matched to a gene. The CDR3 spans 15 residues.

V and J are TRBV9 and TRBJ2-5; D not resolved. Trimming removed 5 bases at V and 5 bases at J, with 19 bases between. The CDR3 is 15 residues long. Germline V gene lookup returns CDR1 SGDLS and CDR2 YYNGEE. The CDR3 region is CASSPQTATLETQYF. DNA for the CDR3: TGTGCCAGCAGTCCCCAGACTGCTACGTTGGAGACCCAGTACTTC.

V usage is TRBV6-5 and J usage is TRBJ2-7; D possibly corresponds to TRBD1 (5 bases). V was trimmed by 7 bases and J by 0 bases, leaving 10 bases between them. The CDR3 length is 13 residues. From germline, CDR1 is MNHEY and CDR2 SVGAGI. This chain's CDR3 is CASNRQSSYEQYF. The DNA for the CDR3 is TGTGCCAGCAACCGACAGAGCTCCTACGAGCAGTACTTC.